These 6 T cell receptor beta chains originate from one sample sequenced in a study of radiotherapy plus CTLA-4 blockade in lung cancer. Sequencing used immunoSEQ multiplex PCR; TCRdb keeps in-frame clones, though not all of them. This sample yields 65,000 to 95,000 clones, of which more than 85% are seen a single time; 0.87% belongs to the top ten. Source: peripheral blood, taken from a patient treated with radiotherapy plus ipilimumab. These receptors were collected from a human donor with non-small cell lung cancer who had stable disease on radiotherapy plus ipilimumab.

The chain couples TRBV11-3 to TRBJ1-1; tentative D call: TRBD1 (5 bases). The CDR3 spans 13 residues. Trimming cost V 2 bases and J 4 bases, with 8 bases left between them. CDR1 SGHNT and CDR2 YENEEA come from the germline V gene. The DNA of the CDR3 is TGTGCCAGCAGCTTATCCGGGGGCACTGAAGCTTTCTTT. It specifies CASSLSGGTEAFF.

CDR3 coding DNA: TGCGCCAGCAGGACTAGCGGGACCCTGTCCTACGAGCAGTACTTC. Its protein product is CASRTSGTLSYEQYF. V usage is TRBV5-1 and J usage is TRBJ2-7; TRBD2 matches at 11 bases. The CDR3 is made up of 15 amino acids. J lost 1 base, V lost 5 bases, and 5 bases had no gene match. CDR1 SGHRS and CDR2 YFSETQ come from the germline V gene.

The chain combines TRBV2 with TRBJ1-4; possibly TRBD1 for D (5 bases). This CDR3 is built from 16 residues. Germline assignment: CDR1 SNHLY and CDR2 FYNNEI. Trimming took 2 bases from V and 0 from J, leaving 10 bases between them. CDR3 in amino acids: CASSEPGSATNEKLFF. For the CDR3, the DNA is TGTGCCAGCAGTGAACCAGGGAGTGCAACTAATGAAAAACTGTTTTTT.

This CDR3 reads CASSYAREQFF. Written as DNA, the CDR3 is TGTGCCAGCAGTTACGCACGTGAGCAGTTCTTC. The rearrangement uses TRBV6-6 and TRBJ2-1, with unresolved D. V was pared by 2 bases and J by 9 bases, with 5 bases between. The CDR3 is 11 amino acids. The germline gives CDR1 MNHNY, CDR2 SVGAGI (reference sequence).

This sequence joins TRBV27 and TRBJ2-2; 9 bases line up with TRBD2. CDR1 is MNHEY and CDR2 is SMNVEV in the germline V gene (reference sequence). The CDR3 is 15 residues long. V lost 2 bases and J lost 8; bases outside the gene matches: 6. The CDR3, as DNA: TGTGCCAGCAGTTTAAAGGCGGGAGGGTCTGGGGAGCTGTTTTTT. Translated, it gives CASSLKAGGSGELFF.

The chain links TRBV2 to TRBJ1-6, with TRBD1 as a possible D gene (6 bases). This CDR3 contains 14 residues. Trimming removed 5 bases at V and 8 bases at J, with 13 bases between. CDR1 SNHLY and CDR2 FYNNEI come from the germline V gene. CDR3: CASSLLAGDSPLHF. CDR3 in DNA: TGTGCCAGCAGTCTTTTGGCAGGGGATTCACCCCTCCACTTT.